The source of this TCR beta chain is a study of T cell repertoires in cytomegalovirus infection. The CDR3 length is 14 residues. V was cut by 1 base and J by 8 bases, with 14 bases left in between. The germline V gene has CDR1 SGHTA and CDR2 FQGNSA. This clonotype came up many times. TCRdb re-derived calls from the reads in MiXCR, one entry per CDR3 protein. Here the sample spans approximately 150,000 distinct CDR3 sequences, under 8% being singletons. Sequencing was carried out using PBMCs. This receptor was taken from a human donor in good health (CMV status not recorded). Some clones in this sample may be carry-over from other donors' samples. The chain uses TRBV7-2 and TRBJ1-2; a weak D match, TRBD1 (6 bases). Written as DNA, the CDR3 is TGTGCCAGCAGCTTAGACACAGGGTTCGCAGGCTACACCTTC. Encoded protein: CASSLDTGFAGYTF.